A selection of T cell receptor beta chains follows, all from one sample in a study of blood T cell repertoires in COVID-19. The table came from immunoSEQ multiplex PCR; TCRdb's copy has only in-frame clones and leaves some out. The table has a few hundred thousand clones, 80% to 90% seen once. Sequencing was carried out using PBMCs or T cells enriched from blood (not recorded which). The receptors come from a woman between 40 and 55 years old who had been exposed to COVID-19. Each CDR3 is given with its conserved first and last residue. Fields, in order: J gene, clone size, V gene, D gene, CDR3 protein, CDR3 DNA. A D gene is named only where the DNA matches it firmly. Clone size, where shown, is once, few, many, or a class for clones that have expanded.

TRBJ2-2	-	TRBV27	-	CASSFRGGYANTGELFF	TGTGCCAGCAGTTTTAGGGGCGGATACGCGAACACCGGGGAGCTGTTTTTT
TRBJ1-3	-	TRBV4-3	TRBD1	CASSQVDRGNGNTIYF	TGCGCCAGCAGCCAAGTTGACAGGGGGAATGGAAACACCATATATTTT
TRBJ1-1	-	TRBV13	TRBD1	CASSLEGGAEAFF	TGTGCCAGCAGCTTAGAAGGGGGCGCTGAAGCTTTCTTT
TRBJ1-1	-	TRBV6-5	TRBD1	CASRGTGVNTEAFF	TGTGCCAGCAGAGGGACAGGGGTGAACACTGAAGCTTTCTTT
TRBJ2-1	-	TRBV19	TRBD2	CASSIGLAGGNEQFF	TGTGCCAGTAGTATTGGGTTAGCGGGAGGCAATGAGCAGTTCTTC
TRBJ1-2	-	TRBV27	TRBD1	CASSLEWRQGKSYGYTF	TGTGCCAGCAGTTTAGAGTGGAGACAGGGTAAGTCGTATGGCTACACCTTC
TRBJ1-1	-	TRBV11-3	TRBD1	CASSTGQGEGTEAFF	TGTGCCAGCAGCACAGGACAGGGGGAGGGGACTGAAGCTTTCTTT
TRBJ2-1	-	TRBV27	TRBD2	CASKTLALGLAGGPGYNEQFF	TGTGCCAGCAAGACGCTGGCGTTGGGACTAGCGGGGGGGCCAGGCTACAATGAGCAGTTCTTC
TRBJ2-5	once	TRBV28	-	CASSLRGTQYF	TGTGCCAGCAGTCTCCGGGGGACCCAGTACTTC
TRBJ2-2	-	TRBV7-9	TRBD1	CASSRTNWDRVDGELFF	TGTGCCAGCAGCCGAACTAATTGGGACAGGGTTGACGGGGAGCTGTTTTTT
TRBJ2-7	-	TRBV27	-	CASSLGASYEQYF	TGTGCCAGCAGTTTAGGGGCTTCCTACGAGCAGTACTTC
TRBJ1-1	-	TRBV6-5	-	CASKRRNTEAFF	TGTGCCAGCAAGAGGAGGAACACTGAAGCTTTCTTT
TRBJ2-3	-	TRBV14	-	CASSQDLSGTDTQYF	TGTGCCAGCAGCCAAGATCTGAGCGGGACAGATACGCAGTATTTT
TRBJ2-7	-	TRBV6-5	TRBD2	CASSYTGGYEQYF	TGTGCCAGCAGTTACACCGGGGGGTACGAGCAGTACTTC
TRBJ2-3	-	TRBV7-3	TRBD1	CASSLGGQGAWDTQYF	TGTGCCAGCAGCTTAGGCGGCCAGGGGGCATGGGATACGCAGTATTTT